A selection of T cell receptor beta chains follows, all from one sample in a study of patients and donors after allogeneic stem cell transplantation. TCRdb ran MiXCR on the RT-PCR reads and lists one entry per CDR3 protein. The data hold about 960,000 distinct CDR3 sequences, with about a sixth observed a single time. Sequenced sample: blood, either unsorted or a sorted T cell fraction (not recorded which). The receptor source for this set is a human donor who was either an allogeneic HSCT recipient or a stem cell or donor lymphocyte infusion donor (not recorded which). It is not recorded whose cells these are; they may come from a transplant donor. The CDR3 runs from the conserved cysteine through the conserved F or W. The D gene is left open where the match is weak. Not every row has a clone size; where given, it reads once, few, many or a size class.

size | D | J | V | CDR3 | DNA
few | TRBD1 | TRBJ2-2 | TRBV4-2 | CASRVGTGGTGELFF | TGTGCCTCCCGGGTGGGGACAGGGGGGACCGGGGAGCTGTTTTTT
many | TRBD1 | TRBJ1-4 | TRBV6-1 | CASSRGQGNEKLFF | TGTGCCAGCAGCCGGGGACAGGGTAATGAAAAACTGTTTTTT
once | - | TRBJ2-7 | TRBV12-3/TRBV12-4 | CASAGELYEQYF | TGTGCCAGCGCTGGGGAGTTGTACGAGCAGTACTTC
- | TRBD2 | TRBJ2-3 | TRBV5-1 | CASRPSGGEQQYF | TGCGCCAGCAGGCCTTCCGGGGGGGAACAACAGTATTTT
- | - | TRBJ1-1 | TRBV24-1 | CATSDRGSQEAFF | TGTGCCACCAGTGATAGGGGCAGCCAAGAAGCTTTCTTT
- | TRBD1 | TRBJ1-2 | TRBV29-1 | CSVGGTGDYGYTF | TGCAGCGTTGGAGGTACAGGGGACTATGGCTACACCTTC
- | TRBD1 | TRBJ1-1 | TRBV6-5 | CASSWIQGARTEAFF | TGTGCCAGCAGTTGGATACAGGGGGCTCGGACTGAAGCTTTCTTT
many | TRBD2 | TRBJ2-7 | TRBV20-1 | CSARGPSGRGSEQYF | TGCAGTGCTAGAGGTCCTAGCGGGAGAGGGTCCGAGCAGTACTTC
few | - | TRBJ2-2 | TRBV20-1 | CSARIERNTGELFF | TGCAGTGCTAGGATCGAGCGGAACACCGGGGAGCTGTTTTTT
- | - | TRBJ2-1 | TRBV7-6 | CASSLDVVGGSYNEQFF | TGTGCCAGCAGCTTAGATGTTGTTGGGGGCTCCTACAATGAGCAGTTCTTC
- | - | TRBJ1-1 | TRBV20-1 | CSARAPQSPPEAFF | TGCAGTGCTAGAGCCCCCCAGTCACCTCCTGAAGCTTTCTTT
few | TRBD2 | TRBJ2-5 | TRBV6-5 | CASSWLAGGETQYF | TGTGCCAGCAGTTGGTTAGCGGGAGGGGAGACCCAGTACTTC
once | TRBD1 | TRBJ2-3 | TRBV10-3 | CAIRAGTGGIDTQYF | TGTGCCATCAGGGCCGGGACAGGGGGAATAGATACGCAGTATTTT
few | TRBD1 | TRBJ2-1 | TRBV24-1 | CATSNTGTGANEQFF | TGTGCCACCAGCAATACCGGGACAGGGGCCAATGAGCAGTTCTTC
- | TRBD2 | TRBJ2-7 | TRBV7-7 | CASSQTSGSDEQYF | TGTGCCAGCAGCCAAACTAGCGGGAGCGACGAGCAGTACTTC
- | TRBD1 | TRBJ1-1 | TRBV6-5 | CASSYGQGRATEAFF | TGTGCCAGCAGTTACGGACAGGGCCGAGCGACTGAAGCTTTCTTT
- | - | TRBJ1-6 | TRBV6-2/TRBV6-3 | CASMEPGPVLHF | TGTGCCAGCATGGAACCAGGGCCGGTGCTCCACTTT
- | - | TRBJ1-4 | TRBV5-6 | CASSLSGADEKLFF | TGTGCCAGCAGCTTGTCGGGGGCGGATGAAAAACTGTTTTTT
few | TRBD1 | TRBJ1-2 | TRBV5-1 | CASSSTDRGPDGYTF | TGCGCCAGCAGCTCGACCGACAGGGGGCCGGATGGCTACACCTTC
- | TRBD1 | TRBJ1-2 | TRBV5-1 | CASSETGTGKDGYTF | TGCGCCAGCAGCGAGACCGGGACAGGGAAGGATGGCTACACCTTC
few | - | TRBJ1-1 | TRBV9 | CASSVSPSGGEAFF | TGTGCCAGCAGCGTATCGCCCAGCGGAGGTGAAGCTTTCTTT
few | TRBD2 | TRBJ2-2 | TRBV7-2 | CASSLAGTRIDTGELFF | TGTGCCAGCAGCTTAGCCGGGACTAGGATAGACACCGGGGAGCTGTTTTTT
- | TRBD2 | TRBJ2-1 | TRBV6-1 | CASMLAGGNEQFF | TGTGCCAGCATGCTAGCGGGAGGAAATGAGCAGTTCTTC
- | - | TRBJ1-2 | TRBV29-1 | CSVGLGRARGYTF | TGCAGCGTTGGTCTCGGCAGGGCGAGAGGCTACACCTTC
few | - | TRBJ2-5 | TRBV10-3 | CATRAQETQYF | TGTGCCACCAGGGCACAAGAGACCCAGTACTTC
few | TRBD1 | TRBJ2-2 | TRBV29-1 | CSVGTGLAGELFF | TGCAGCGTAGGGACAGGACTGGCCGGGGAGCTGTTTTTT
few | TRBD2 | TRBJ2-1 | TRBV2 | CASRATSGDYNEQFF | TGTGCCAGCAGGGCGACTAGCGGGGACTACAATGAGCAGTTCTTC
- | - | TRBJ2-7 | TRBV5-1 | CASSLGAWENEQYF | TGCGCCAGCAGCTTGGGGGCTTGGGAAAACGAGCAGTACTTC
- | - | TRBJ2-7 | TRBV20-1 | CSAARGDLGYEQYF | TGCAGTGCTGCGAGGGGAGATCTAGGCTACGAGCAGTACTTC
few | - | TRBJ2-7 | TRBV20-1 | CSAGRGGGSYEQYF | TGCAGTGCTGGACGTGGAGGCGGCTCCTACGAGCAGTACTTC
- | TRBD1 | TRBJ1-2 | TRBV30 | CAWSNRQGGGYGYTF | TGTGCCTGGAGTAATAGACAGGGAGGGGGCTATGGCTACACCTTC
- | TRBD1 | TRBJ1-1 | TRBV4-1 | CAISDRREAFF | TGCGCCATTTCGGACAGGCGCGAAGCTTTCTTT
- | - | TRBJ2-7 | TRBV7-9 | CASGLSSVGEQYF | TGTGCCAGCGGCTTATCCTCGGTAGGCGAGCAGTACTTC
- | TRBD2 | TRBJ2-2 | TRBV24-1 | CATSESGLARNTGELFF | TGTGCCACCAGTGAATCGGGACTAGCGCGGAACACCGGGGAGCTGTTTTTT
- | - | TRBJ2-7 | TRBV6-1 | CASSPVEGPEQYF | TGTGCCAGCAGCCCAGTCGAGGGGCCCGAGCAGTACTTC
few | - | TRBJ2-5 | TRBV5-6 | CASSGGEQETQYF | TGTGCCAGCAGTGGGGGTGAACAAGAGACCCAGTACTTC
- | - | TRBJ2-7 | TRBV20-1 | CSARARGIGAYEQYF | TGCAGTGCTAGAGCTAGGGGGATAGGGGCCTACGAGCAGTACTTC
many | TRBD1 | TRBJ2-4 | TRBV12-3/TRBV12-4 | CASSTRQGAAKNIQYF | TGTGCCAGCAGTACGAGACAGGGGGCGGCCAAAAACATTCAGTACTTC
many | TRBD1 | TRBJ1-5 | TRBV12-3/TRBV12-4 | CASSFGTEDQPQHF | TGTGCCAGCAGTTTTGGGACAGAGGATCAGCCCCAGCATTTT
few | - | TRBJ2-1 | TRBV4-1 | CASSNPQGSSYNEQFF | TGCGCCAGCAGCAACCCGCAGGGGAGCTCCTACAATGAGCAGTTCTTC
- | - | TRBJ2-5 | TRBV7-7 | CASGSGPETQYF | TGTGCCAGCGGGTCGGGCCCGGAGACCCAGTACTTC
few | - | TRBJ1-6 | TRBV20-1 | CSARDWGGRYDNSPLHF | TGCAGTGCTAGAGATTGGGGGGGACGGTACGATAATTCACCCCTCCACTTT